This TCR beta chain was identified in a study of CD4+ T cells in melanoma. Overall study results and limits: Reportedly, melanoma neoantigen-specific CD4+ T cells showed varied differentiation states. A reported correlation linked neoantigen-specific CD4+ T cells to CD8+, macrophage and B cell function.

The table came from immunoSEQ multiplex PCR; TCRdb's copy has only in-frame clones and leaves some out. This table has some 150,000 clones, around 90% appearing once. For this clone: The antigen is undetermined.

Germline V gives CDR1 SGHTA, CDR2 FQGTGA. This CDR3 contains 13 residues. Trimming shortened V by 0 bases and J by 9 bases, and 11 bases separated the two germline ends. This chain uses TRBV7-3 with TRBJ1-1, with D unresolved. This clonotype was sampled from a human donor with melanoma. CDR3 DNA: TGTGCCAGCAGCTTAACGAAAGGTGTGAAAGCTTTCTTT. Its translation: CASSLTKGVKAFF.